One and the same sample provided the 10 T cell receptor beta chains below, sequenced in a study of CD8+ T cells in alopecia areata. Reverse transcribed after extraction, RNA yielded cDNA as the sequencing template. Repertoires were generated with immunoSEQ multiplex PCR, while TCRdb's copy carries only in-frame clones and drops some. The table has roughly 200,000 clones, more than 50% seen once. Sequencing was carried out using CD8+ T cells sorted from blood. The receptors here all came from a human donor in good health.

The chain employs TRBV5-1 and TRBJ2-5; 9 bases fit TRBD1. The CDR3 sequence is 15 residues long. Germline CDR1 is SGHRS and CDR2 is YFSETQ. V shed 3 bases and J 4 bases; nucleotides not matched to a gene: 7. Written as DNA, the CDR3 is TGCGCCAGCAGCTCCTTGGGACAGGGAGGAGAGACCCAGTACTTC. Amino acid sequence: CASSSLGQGGETQYF.

V usage is TRBV5-1 and J usage is TRBJ2-2; D is ambiguous. V gave up 8 bases and J gave up 0 bases, with 14 bases separating them. The CDR3 totals 15 residues. CDR1 is SGHRS, CDR2 YFSETQ, per germline. CDR3 bases: TGCGCCAGTAATGAAGGGTACGCGAACACCGGGGAGCTGTTTTTT. As protein: CASNEGYANTGELFF.

The chain is built from TRBV11-2 and TRBJ2-2; 9 positions agree with TRBD2. The CDR3 loop spans 15 amino acids. The germline gives CDR1 SGHAT, CDR2 FQNNGV. V shed 4 bases, J shed 10 bases, and the junction held 10 bases outside the gene matches. The CDR3 DNA follows: TGTGCCAGCAGCTCTCCCGGGACTAGCCGCCCGGAGCTGTTTTTT. As protein: CASSSPGTSRPELFF.

The table lists this clone with a few counts. The genes are TRBV29-1 and TRBJ1-1, with D perhaps TRBD1 (6 bases). Per the germline V gene, CDR1 is SQVTM and CDR2 is ANQGSEA. The CDR3 length is 12 residues. Trimming took off 1 base at V and 8 bases at J, with 11 bases between the two ends. CDR3 loop: CSVEGQELEAFF. The CDR3 DNA reads as TGCAGCGTTGAAGGACAGGAACTCGAAGCTTTCTTT.

The chain employs TRBV11-2 and TRBJ1-5; D perhaps matches TRBD1 (6 bases). The CDR3 covers 16 residues. Per germline, CDR1 SGHAT and CDR2 FQNNGV. With 3 bases removed from V and 0 bases from J, the gap between germline ends came to 12 bases. The CDR3 protein is CASSLGGGVSNQPQHF. CDR3 DNA sequence: TGTGCCAGCAGCTTGGGTGGGGGCGTTAGCAATCAGCCCCAGCATTTT.

This clone was counted between two and nine times. Other DNA sequences of this sample code for an identical CDR3. The V gene is TRBV5-6, the J gene TRBJ2-7; D is undetermined. The CDR3 is made up of 13 amino acids. In germline, CDR1 is SGHDT, CDR2 YYEEEE. V shed 1 base and J shed 0 bases, with 5 bases lying between them. CDR3 loop: CASSLTASYEQYF. Written as DNA, the CDR3 is TGTGCCAGCAGCTTGACAGCCTCCTACGAGCAGTACTTC.

This clone was recorded once. The V call is TRBV13, the J call TRBJ2-7; D is undetermined. This CDR3 is 11 amino acids long. Germline V gene sequence: CDR1 PRHDT, CDR2 FYEKMQ (reference sequence). The V gene lost 2 bases and the J gene lost 5 bases, with 4 bases spanning the gap. Written as DNA, the CDR3 is TGTGCCAGCAGCTTATTAGACGAGCAGTACTTC. Amino acid sequence: CASSLLDEQYF.

This clone was seen a few times. The V and J genes are TRBV27 and TRBJ1-1; maybe TRBD1 (5 bases). The V gene's germline CDR1 is MNHEY and CDR2 SMNVEV (reference sequence). The CDR3 length is 15 residues. Trimming took off 0 bases at V and 5 bases at J, with 13 bases between the two ends. The CDR3 DNA reads TGTGCCAGCAGTTTATCCCTAGGGGCGCATACTGAAGCTTTCTTT. Amino acids: CASSLSLGAHTEAFF.

CDR3 protein: CASTPGWDRDNEQFF. The CDR3 coding sequence is TGTGCCAGCACTCCCGGCTGGGACAGGGATAATGAGCAGTTCTTC. The chain uses TRBV6-5 and TRBJ2-1, with TRBD1 matching over 9 bases. Germline V gene lookup returns CDR1 MNHEY and CDR2 SVGAGI. Trimming removed 7 bases from V and 7 bases from J; junction bases left unmatched: 11. The CDR3 consists of 15 residues.

This clone was counted between two and nine times. The chain is built from TRBV4-1 and TRBJ2-7; no definite D call. V lost 0 bases and J 0 bases, leaving 9 bases between the germline ends. CDR1 and CDR2 (germline): MGHRA, YSYEKL. The CDR3 contains 15 residues. The CDR3 loop reads CASSQDLYSSYEQYF. In DNA, the CDR3 is TGCGCCAGCAGCCAAGACTTGTATAGCTCCTACGAGCAGTACTTC.